The rows below give T cell receptor beta chains drawn from one sample of a study of blood T cell repertoires in COVID-19. Measured with immunoSEQ multiplex PCR; TCRdb has only the in-frame clones, and not every one. The sample contains more than 95,000 clones, approximately 88% of which appear only once. Sample: peripheral blood. The receptors stem from a woman between 55 and 75 years old with acute or convalescent COVID-19. CDR3s leave out the opening cysteine and the closing phenylalanine or tryptophan. The size field is filled for only some rows; it gives once, few, many or a size class.

abundance	v_gene	j_gene	CDR3aa
NA	TRBV5-1	TRBJ1-1	ASSLTGVGEAF
NA	TRBV9	TRBJ2-1	ASSVGLAEVEQF
NA	TRBV19	TRBJ2-1	ASSISGTSGSDNEQF
NA	TRBV7-8	TRBJ1-5	ASSRLGVQPQH
NA	TRBV28	TRBJ1-5	ASSWGTGNQPQH
NA	TRBV27	TRBJ2-3	ASSFRGQRSTDTQY
once	TRBV5-4	TRBJ2-5	ASSLSGEWQETQY
few	TRBV28	TRBJ2-2	ASSLPWVSSGDTGELF
NA	TRBV30	TRBJ2-3	AWSVAGVDTQY
NA	TRBV28	TRBJ1-5	ASSLAREPQPQH
NA	TRBV19	TRBJ2-3	ASSTPAGLRTDTQY
NA	TRBV7-3	TRBJ2-1	ASSRGQGTYNEQF
NA	TRBV6-5	TRBJ2-1	ASSLGQGSYNEQF
NA	TRBV2	TRBJ2-3	ASSELEGGLTDTQY
NA	TRBV7-2	TRBJ1-5	ASSSRDFNQPQH
NA	TRBV11-3	TRBJ2-2	ASSLEAGELF
once	TRBV6-5	TRBJ1-4	ASSYGDKGEKLF
NA	TRBV3-1/TRBV3-2	TRBJ1-1	ASSQGTGVLNTEAF
NA	TRBV3-1/TRBV3-2	TRBJ1-2	ASSQTGGENGYT
NA	TRBV19	TRBJ1-2	ASSTHPPGSYGYT
NA	TRBV6-1	TRBJ2-1	ASSEGHAGNEQF
NA	TRBV9	TRBJ2-1	ASSVGGTSHNEQF
NA	TRBV28	TRBJ2-7	ASTPSAGISSYEQY
NA	TRBV6-5	TRBJ2-4	ASRITGRAGIQY
once	TRBV28	TRBJ1-5	ASSSGTGGAYGNQPQH
NA	TRBV4-1	TRBJ1-1	ASSLRGGAEAF
few	TRBV6-5	TRBJ2-1	ASSYSTSGRYNEQF
NA	TRBV5-5	TRBJ2-7	ASSLAPRASYEQY
NA	TRBV28	TRBJ1-2	ASSRWVRGENGYT
NA	TRBV30	TRBJ1-1	AWTLTYNTEAF
once	TRBV7-2	TRBJ1-2	ASSRGTARGNGYT
NA	TRBV7-9	TRBJ2-7	ASSRPGTDYEQY
NA	TRBV19	TRBJ2-1	ASSISAGSSYNEQF
NA	TRBV27	TRBJ1-2	ASSLTGYNGYT
NA	TRBV12-5	TRBJ2-1	ASGLWRGPQHEQF
NA	TRBV19	TRBJ1-5	ASSIVAASNQPQH
NA	TRBV5-1	TRBJ2-5	ASSPGLAGQETQY
NA	TRBV5-4	TRBJ1-4	ASSHDRVPNEKLF
NA	TRBV11-3	TRBJ2-5	ASSLLRGAQETQY
NA	TRBV11-2	TRBJ1-6	ASSLAGESPLH
NA	TRBV7-6	TRBJ1-1	ASSFPFGSGGPTEAF
NA	TRBV7-3	TRBJ2-2	ASSLSSGSGELF
NA	TRBV24-1	TRBJ1-2	ATSTRTGGGYT
NA	TRBV6-6	TRBJ2-5	ASSNLSGRKY
NA	TRBV30	TRBJ2-3	AWSAGLAGGTDTQY
NA	TRBV18	TRBJ1-1	ASSSGRNTEAF
NA	TRBV4-1	TRBJ1-6	ASSRGVSDNSPLH
NA	TRBV5-8	TRBJ1-3	ASSPGPTFSGNTIY
NA	TRBV18	TRBJ2-2	ASSFRTSGSIGELF
NA	TRBV7-2	TRBJ1-2	ASSPAGQFYGYT
NA	TRBV9	TRBJ1-6	ASSVGGDKNSPLH
NA	TRBV2	TRBJ1-6	ASRFDSPLH
NA	TRBV5-1	TRBJ1-1	ASMEGSNMNTEAF
few	TRBV6-7	TRBJ2-3	ASSYHLLAGVTNTQY
few	TRBV3-1/TRBV3-2	TRBJ1-1	ASSQTEGRNTEAF